This TCR beta chain stems from a study of OX40 agonist ivuxolimab in advanced cancers. Study-level information: Dose-escalation subjects each had hepatocellular carcinoma, melanoma, renal cell or head and neck cancer.

In the case of this clone: The antigen is unknown.

Assay used: immunoSEQ multiplex PCR; TCRdb lists only in-frame clones, some missing. The sample records roughly 77,000 clones, approximately 85% being singletons. V shed 2 bases, J shed 9 bases, and the junction held 3 bases outside the gene matches. From germline, CDR1 is SGHRS and CDR2 YFSETQ. This CDR3 has 13 residues. Study-level results: Among T cells, CD8+ cells averaged more expanded clones than CD4+ cells. The authors did not determine the antigen specificity of the expanded peripheral T cells. Partly responding patients at 0.1-3.0 mg/kg showed some of the smallest clonal expansion.

J is TRBJ2-1 and V is TRBV5-1; 9 bases are a match to TRBD1. This receptor was taken from an adult with an advanced solid tumor such as melanoma, head and neck, liver or kidney cancer. Sequenced material: CD4+ or CD8+ T cells sorted from blood, taken in a trial of the OX40 agonist ivuxolimab. CDR3 in amino acids: CASSLPQGAEQFF. As DNA, the CDR3 is TGCGCCAGCAGCTTACCACAGGGGGCTGAGCAGTTCTTC.